This paragraph reports one T cell receptor beta chain. Its antigen remains unknown. The data were taken from a study of OX40 agonist ivuxolimab in advanced cancers. Sequenced by immunoSEQ multiplex PCR; TCRdb stores in-frame clones only, minus some. The table includes roughly 35,000 clones, 78% detected once. Study-wide points: Both CD4+ and CD8+ T cell populations in blood had undergone clonal expansion by week 6 at 0.1 to 3.0 mg/kg. Low normalized clonal expansion also occurred in some nonresponding patients. Expanded clones were, on average, more numerous in CD8+ T cells than in CD4+. The 0.1-3.0 mg/kg partial responders had among the lowest clonal expansion.

Germline V lookup: CDR1 GTSNPN, CDR2 SVGIG (reference sequence). The CDR3 has 15 residues. Trimming removed 3 bases from V and 2 bases from J; junction bases left unmatched: 7. The chain uses TRBV30 and TRBJ2-5; 9 bases are a match to TRBD1. This specimen consisted of CD4+ or CD8+ T cells sorted from blood, obtained in a trial of the OX40 agonist ivuxolimab. The receptor comes from an adult with an advanced solid tumor such as melanoma, head and neck, liver or kidney cancer. The CDR3 here is CAWRGGTGTQETQYF. The CDR3, as DNA: TGTGCCTGGAGGGGGGGGACAGGGACGCAAGAGACCCAGTACTTC.